This T cell receptor (beta chain) was sequenced in a study of CD8 T cells in ankylosing spondylitis. Study-wide results and caveats: One TCR beta motif, made up of roughly 8 highly homologous variants, appeared characteristic of ankylosing spondylitis blood.

Turning to this clonotype: Its antigen is currently unknown.

TCRdb re-derived calls from the 5' RACE reads in MiXCR, one entry per CDR3 protein. This table has over 450,000 distinct CDR3 sequences, approximately 11% appearing once. The origin of this receptor is a male donor with ankylosing spondylitis. The source material was blood, either unsorted or a sorted T cell fraction (not recorded which).

This CDR3 is CASSQGGKNIQYF. CDR3 nucleotide sequence: TGTGCCAGCAGTCAGGGCGGCAAAAACATTCAGTACTTC. The chain links TRBV27 to TRBJ2-4; D is perhaps TRBD1 (5 bases). Germline CDR1 is MNHEY and CDR2 is SMNVEV (reference sequence). This CDR3 contains 13 residues. Trimming removed 5 bases from V and 3 bases from J, with 8 bases in between.